The source of this TCR beta chain is a study of vaccination and CD4 T cells after COVID-19 (dated by TCRdb to between 2021 and 2022). Notes on the research overall: Convalescent patients had a positive SARS-CoV-2 result on nasal swab PCR, and of these patients, nine had mild disease and one had severe disease. The convalescent cohort comprised six males and four females, including two Hispanic individuals, seven Caucasians, two Asians and one multiracial person. Participants got two doses of the Pfizer-BioNTech BNT162b2 vaccine (n=8) or two doses of the Moderna mRNA-1273 vaccine (n=2). Culture stimuli were overlapping spike peptide pools from SARS-CoV-2 and from the common cold coronaviruses HCoV-NL63, HCoV-OC43 and HCoV-229E. In control cultures, a CEFX viral epitope pool was used as positive control, an HIV-1 Nef peptide pool was used as negative control, or no peptide was added. The time from the second vaccine dose to post-vaccine blood sampling had a median of 72 days and ranged from about 12 to 241 days. In over 8 COVID-19 convalescent patients and a few infection-naive healthy vaccine recipients, the spike-specific CD4+ TCR repertoire before mRNA vaccination was compared with the repertoire after mRNA vaccination. Post-COVID blood samples from convalescent patients were collected a median of 101 days after diagnosis, with a range of roughly 35 to 180 days.

The treatment or condition label, read with the paper, signifies: approximately nine-day PBMC culture with coronavirus spike peptide pools or control peptides (ViraFEST assay). The ViraFEST assay, used in the study, expanded antigen-specific T cells with peptide pools and then identified the expanded clonotypes through TCR sequencing. The positive SARS-CoV-2 PCR tests of the convalescent patients were dated from March to December 2020, before the Alpha, Beta and Delta variants emerged in the United States. Over 1.5 million PBMCs per well were cultured in IMDM with approximately 5% human AB serum and approximately 10 IU/ml IL-2, plus 10 ug/ml peptide pools. On days 3 and 7, half of the culture medium was replaced with fresh IL-2-containing medium. After roughly nine days of culture, CD4+ T cells were isolated by negative selection using the EasySep CD4+ T cell isolation kit. Ficoll-Paque Plus gradient centrifugation was used to isolate PBMCs from whole blood, and the isolated PBMCs were then either used fresh or cryopreserved at -140C. Triplicate wells were generally used for each culture condition.

V loses 5 bases at its end and J loses 4 bases; junction bases beyond the gene matches: 14. The CDR3 sequence holds 17 residues, the cysteine and phenylalanine included. The only DNA kept is the CDR3, 51 bases in frame from the first base. Taken from the germline V gene, the CDR1 and CDR2 loops are SGHTA and FQGNSA. Turning to this clonotype: Its antigen target is currently unknown. It has no much larger one-base neighbor in the sample; base qualities were not kept.

Library preparation employed PCR. TCR sequencing of DNA from cultured CD4+ T cells used the Oncomine TCR Beta short-read assay at the Johns Hopkins FTIC core. The QIAamp micro DNA kit was used to extract genomic DNA from the cultured CD4+ T cells. Oncomine TCR Beta libraries from cultured CD4+ T cells were pooled using unique dual indexes and sequenced on an Illumina iSeq 100. As for the original processing: Non-productive sequences were filtered out, and CDR3s that did not start with C, did not end with F or W, or were shorter than 7 amino acids were discarded. The MANAFEST web application identified antigen-specific clonotypes by comparing peptide-stimulated wells against reference wells and other culture wells. For a clone to be called positive, the clone needed an FDR below 0.05, an odds ratio above 5, and a productive frequency above 0.1% in at least two of three replicate wells. Clonotypes that were significantly expanded in both SARS-CoV-2 spike wells and at least one common cold coronavirus spike condition were defined as cross-reactive. Using R version 3.6.1, CDR3 homology was evaluated through Levenshtein distances (stringdist) along with unrooted phylogenetic trees (ape). In-frame beta chains were kept once TCRdb had trimmed the public reads at Q25 with fastp and called clones with MiXCR. Here each entry gathers all rows of one CDR3 protein and keeps the most common genes and DNA. TCRdb assigned the V and J calls; the authors' analysis was not used. This sample holds around 15,000 distinct CDR3 sequences; roughly 50% were observed only once. The ten largest clones represent 9% to 15% of the sample.

What the work shows at the level of the full study, not this receptor alone: Relatively few convalescent patients were included in the study, and early timepoints after natural infection were not analyzed. Among convalescent patients, a median about 90% of the SARS-CoV-2-reactive clones seen after vaccination appeared only after vaccination, which suggests priming specific to the vaccine. An increase in the median number of SARS-CoV-2-reactive clonotypes from around 20 after infection to 35 to 40 after vaccination was observed, but the change was not found to be significant. Of the vaccine-specific clones found in convalescent patients, nearly all (304 of 307) were mono-reactive for SARS-CoV-2 spike instead of being cross-reactive with common cold coronaviruses.

The clonotype comes from a human donor who had recovered from COVID-19. Sequenced material: CD4+ T cells from blood, cultured in vitro. The chain joins TRBV7-2 to TRBJ2-1, with 7 central nucleotides matching TRBD2. The nucleotide sequence reads TGTGCCAGCAGCCCAATCCAATCTAGCGGAGCATACAATGAGCAGTTCTTC. This yields the protein CASSPIQSSGAYNEQFF. Reference TRBV7-2 and TRBJ2-1 proteins supply the regions before and after the CDR3; the full variable domain is: GAGVSQSPSNKVTEKGKDVELRCDPISGHTALYWYRQSLGQGLEFLIYFQGNSAPDKSGLPSDRFSAERTGGSVSTLTIQRTQQEDSAVYLCASSPIQSSGAYNEQFFGPGTRLTVL.